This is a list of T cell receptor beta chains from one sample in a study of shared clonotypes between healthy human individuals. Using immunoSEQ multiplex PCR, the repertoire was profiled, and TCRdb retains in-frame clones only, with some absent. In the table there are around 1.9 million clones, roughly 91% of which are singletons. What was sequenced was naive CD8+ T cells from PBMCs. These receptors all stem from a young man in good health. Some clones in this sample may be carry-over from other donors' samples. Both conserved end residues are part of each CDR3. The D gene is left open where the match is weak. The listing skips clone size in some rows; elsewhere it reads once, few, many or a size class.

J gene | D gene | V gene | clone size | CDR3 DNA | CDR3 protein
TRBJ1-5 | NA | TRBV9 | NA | TGTGCCAGCAGCCTCAGCGGCCTTAGCAATCAGCCCCAGCATTTT | CASSLSGLSNQPQHF
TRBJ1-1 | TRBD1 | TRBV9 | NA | TGTGCCAGCAGCCCCCGGACAGGGGGATACACTGAAGCTTTCTTT | CASSPRTGGYTEAFF
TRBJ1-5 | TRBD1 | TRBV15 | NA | TGTGCCACCAGCACAGGGGGCGCGGGACAGCCCCAGCATTTT | CATSTGGAGQPQHF
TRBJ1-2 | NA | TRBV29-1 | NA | TGCAGCGTTGAAGCTCCTGGGGGCTACACCTTC | CSVEAPGGYTF
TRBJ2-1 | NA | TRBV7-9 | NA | TGTGCCAGCAGCTTAGTCCAGGGTTACAATGAGCAGTTCTTC | CASSLVQGYNEQFF
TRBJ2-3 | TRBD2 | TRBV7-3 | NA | TGTGCCAGCAGCTTCGCGGGAGGGATCACAGATACGCAGTATTTT | CASSFAGGITDTQYF
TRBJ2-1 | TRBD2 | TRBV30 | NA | TGTGCCTGGAGTGCCCTGGGACTAGCAGCTTACAATGAGCAGTTCTTC | CAWSALGLAAYNEQFF
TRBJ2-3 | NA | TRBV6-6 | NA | TGTGCCAGCAGTCCTCAGGGGTTGAGGACAGATACGCAGTATTTT | CASSPQGLRTDTQYF
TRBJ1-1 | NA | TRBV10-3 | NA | TGTGCCATCAGTGACGGAACTGAAGCTTTCTTT | CAISDGTEAFF
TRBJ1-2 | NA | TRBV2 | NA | TGTGCCAGCAGAGGGGCGGTCCGTTATGGCTACACCTTC | CASRGAVRYGYTF
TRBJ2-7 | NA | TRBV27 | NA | TGTGCCAGCAGTTTTTCCCAGGGTATGCGCTCCTACGAGCAGTACTTC | CASSFSQGMRSYEQYF
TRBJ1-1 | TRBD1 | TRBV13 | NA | TGTGCCAGCAGCGTAGATCCAGGGGGCGCGCGCACTGAAGCTTTCTTT | CASSVDPGGARTEAFF
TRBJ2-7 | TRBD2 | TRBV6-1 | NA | TGTGCCAGCAGACTAGCGGGGATCTCCTACGAGCAGTACTTC | CASRLAGISYEQYF
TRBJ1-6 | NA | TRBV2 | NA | TGTGCCAGCAGTGAAAGAGGGCCCCTCCACTTT | CASSERGPLHF
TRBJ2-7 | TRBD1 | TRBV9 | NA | TGTGCCAGCGGACCGGGACAGGGTATCTACGAGCAGTACTTC | CASGPGQGIYEQYF
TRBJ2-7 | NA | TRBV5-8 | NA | TGTGCCAGCAGCTTGGTTGGGCAGGGATACGAGCAGTACTTC | CASSLVGQGYEQYF
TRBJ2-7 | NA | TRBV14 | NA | TGTGCCAGCAGTTTCGAGGGTTACTACGAGCAGTACTTC | CASSFEGYYEQYF
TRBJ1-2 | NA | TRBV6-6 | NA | TGTGCCAGCTCCCCAGGCGGACTCCTTAACTATGGCTACACCTTC | CASSPGGLLNYGYTF
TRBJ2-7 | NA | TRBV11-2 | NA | TGTGCCAGCAGAATGATCGACGGGACCTACGAGCAGTACTTC | CASRMIDGTYEQYF
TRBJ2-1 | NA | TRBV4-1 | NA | TGCGCCAGCAGCCAAGTGCAGGTCTCCTACAATGAGCAGTTCTTC | CASSQVQVSYNEQFF
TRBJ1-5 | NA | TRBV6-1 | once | TGTGCCAGCAGCGAAAGGTGGGGGGCTGGACAGCCCCAGCATTTT | CASSERWGAGQPQHF
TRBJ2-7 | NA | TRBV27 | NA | TGTGCCAGCGCCCCCAGCGGACCCTACGAGCAGTACTTC | CASAPSGPYEQYF
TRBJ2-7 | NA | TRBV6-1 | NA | TGTGCCAGCAGAACAGGGTTCCACGAGCAGTACTTC | CASRTGFHEQYF
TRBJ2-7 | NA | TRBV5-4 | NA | TGTGCCAGCAGCAATTCCCCCTCCTACGAGCAGTACTTC | CASSNSPSYEQYF
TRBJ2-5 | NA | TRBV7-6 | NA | TGTGCCAGCAGCTTAGATGGACAGTTCGGGGAGACCCAGTACTTC | CASSLDGQFGETQYF
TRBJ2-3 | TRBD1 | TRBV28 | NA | TGTGCCAGCAGTTCCCTCCGGGACAGGGGGATGAATACGCAGTATTTT | CASSSLRDRGMNTQYF
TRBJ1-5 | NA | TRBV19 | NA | TGTGCCAGTAGTATGTTAGCAGGCGATCAGCCCCAGCATTTT | CASSMLAGDQPQHF
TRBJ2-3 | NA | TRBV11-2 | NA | TGTGCCAGCAGCTTACAAAGACCTAGCACAGATACGCAGTATTTT | CASSLQRPSTDTQYF
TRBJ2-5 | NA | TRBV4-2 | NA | TGTGCCAGCAGCCAAGGTGCTGGGGAGACCCAGTACTTC | CASSQGAGETQYF
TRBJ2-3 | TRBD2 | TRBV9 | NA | TGTGCCAGCAGTCCCTTGGGGTCGGGAGGGCGGTCAGATACGCAGTATTTT | CASSPLGSGGRSDTQYF
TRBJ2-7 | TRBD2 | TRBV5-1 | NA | TGCGCCAGCAGCTTGGCCTGGACTAGCGGGCGCTCCCCCTCCTACGAGCAGTACTTC | CASSLAWTSGRSPSYEQYF
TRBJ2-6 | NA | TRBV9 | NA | TGTGCCAGCAGCGTAGAACTAGCTTCTGGGGCCAACGTCCTGACTTTC | CASSVELASGANVLTF
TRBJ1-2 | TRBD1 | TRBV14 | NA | TGTGCCAGCAGCCAACCAGGGGGGGGCTACACCTTC | CASSQPGGGYTF
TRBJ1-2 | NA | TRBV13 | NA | TGTGCCAGCACATCAGGGAGCTATGGCTACACCTTC | CASTSGSYGYTF
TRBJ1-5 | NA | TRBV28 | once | TGTGCCAGCAGTTTTCAGGGAAGCAATCAGCCCCAGCATTTT | CASSFQGSNQPQHF
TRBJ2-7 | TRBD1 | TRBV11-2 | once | TGTGCCAGCAGCTTCTCATTATCCTTCGGGGACAGGGGTATCTACGAGCAGTACTTC | CASSFSLSFGDRGIYEQYF
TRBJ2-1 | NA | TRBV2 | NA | TGTGCCAGCATTGAAAGCGGAGCGTACAATGAGCAGTTCTTC | CASIESGAYNEQFF
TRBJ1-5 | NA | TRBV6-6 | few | TGTGCCAGCAGTTACTTGGGGGTTAAGGAGCCCCAGCATTTT | CASSYLGVKEPQHF
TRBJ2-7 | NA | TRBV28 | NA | TGTGCCAGCAGCCTACCAGGGGCGGGTTCCTACGAGCAGTACTTC | CASSLPGAGSYEQYF
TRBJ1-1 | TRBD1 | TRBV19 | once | TGTGCCAGTAGCAGAGGGACAGGGCCCACTGAAGCTTTCTTT | CASSRGTGPTEAFF